This T cell receptor (beta chain) was observed in a study of patients and donors after allogeneic stem cell transplantation. TCRdb analysed the RT-PCR reads with MiXCR anew, one entry per CDR3 protein. The sample holds roughly 200,000 distinct CDR3 sequences, around 40% seen once. Trimming stripped 2 bases from V and 1 base from J, with 12 bases between. CDR3 length: 15 residues. Germline assignment: CDR1 SGHRS and CDR2 YFSETQ. This chain uses TRBV5-1 with TRBJ1-1; D is unresolved. This receptor was identified in a human donor who was either an allogeneic HSCT recipient or a stem cell or donor lymphocyte infusion donor (not recorded which). It is not recorded whose cells these are; they may come from a transplant donor. Sequencing was performed on blood, either unsorted or a sorted T cell fraction (not recorded which). The DNA of the CDR3 is TGCGCCAGCAGCTTAAGGACGAGCCCGAACACTGAAGCTTTCTTT. This translates into CASSLRTSPNTEAFF.